The 7 T cell receptor beta chains presented below share a single source sample, sequenced in a study of shared clonotypes between healthy human individuals. Assay: immunoSEQ multiplex PCR; the TCRdb copy retains only in-frame clones and omits some. This sample has about 680,000 clones, with around 73% found just once. The sample was memory CD4+ T cells sorted from blood. The subset: CD45RA-negative fraction. The receptors originated from a woman in her twenties or thirties in good health.

This rearrangement joins TRBV30 to TRBJ2-5; D not certain. Between the trimmed V and J ends, which lost 2 bases and 5 bases, there was a span of 9 bases. CDR3 length: 12 amino acids. CDR1 is GTSNPN, CDR2 SVGIG, per germline (reference sequence). The CDR3 DNA reads TGTGCCTGGAGTCAAGTTGCGGAGACCCAGTACTTC. The encoded protein is CAWSQVAETQYF.

The rearrangement uses TRBV19 and TRBJ1-4; TRBD1 is a possible D gene (5 bases). This CDR3 region has 16 residues. Trimming cost V 3 bases and J 0 bases, with 11 bases left between them. CDR1 and CDR2 from the germline V gene are LNHDA and SQIVND (reference sequence). DNA for the CDR3: TGTGCCAGTAGTATGGGGACTGGGGCAACTAATGAAAAACTGTTTTTT. Its translation: CASSMGTGATNEKLFF. Based on the CDR3 plus reference TRBV19 and TRBJ1-4, the full variable domain is DGGITQSPKYLFRKEGQNVTLSCEQNLNHDAMYWYRQDPGQGLRLIYYSQIVNDFQKGDIAEGYSVSREKKESFPLTVTSAQKNPTAFYLCASSMGTGATNEKLFFGSGTQLSVL.

The chain joins TRBV2 to TRBJ1-1; no definite D call. The CDR3 loop spans 14 amino acids. In germline, CDR1 is SNHLY, CDR2 FYNNEI. Trimming took 8 bases from V and 1 from J, leaving 14 bases between them. CDR3 loop: CASSLRAENTEAFF. DNA of the CDR3: TGTGCCAGCTCTCTCCGGGCGGAGAACACTGAAGCTTTCTTT.

The chain recombines TRBV10-3 with TRBJ2-7; 9 nucleotides line up with TRBD2. V lost 4 bases to trimming and J lost 4 bases; unmatched junction nucleotides: 11. This CDR3 comprises 16 residues. CDR1 is ENHRY and CDR2 is SYGVKD in the germline V gene. Here the CDR3 reads CAISGRNSGRQYEQYF. In nucleotides, the CDR3 is TGTGCCATCAGTGGACGTAATAGCGGGAGACAGTACGAGCAGTACTTC.

This CDR3 reads CASSLGHKNTEAFF. The CDR3 bases are TGTGCCAGCAGTTTAGGACACAAGAACACTGAAGCTTTCTTT. The V and J genes are TRBV27 and TRBJ1-1, with D possibly being TRBD1 (5 bases). This CDR3 has 14 amino acids. Germline V lookup: CDR1 MNHEY, CDR2 SMNVEV (reference sequence). V was clipped by 2 bases and J by 1 base, with 8 bases between them.

With respect to this clone: The same CDR3 also results from other DNA sequences found in this sample. V and J are TRBV11-2 and TRBJ2-7; TRBD2 might be the D (5 bases). The V end lost 4 bases, the J end lost 0 bases, and 13 bases lay between the germline ends. Germline CDR1 SGHAT, CDR2 FQNNGV. This CDR3 is 15 amino acids long. CDR3 DNA sequence: TGTGCCAGCAGCTACCAAGCGGAAAGCTCCTACGAGCAGTACTTC. Encoded protein: CASSYQAESSYEQYF.

The chain links TRBV27 to TRBJ2-7; 8 bases fit TRBD2. V was pared by 7 bases and J by 5 bases, with 7 bases of the junction left unmatched. Germline V lookup: CDR1 MNHEY, CDR2 SMNVEV (reference sequence). This CDR3 spans 13 amino acids. As DNA, the CDR3 is TGTGCCAGCAAAGCGGGAGTAAATAACGAGCAGTACTTC. It translates to CASKAGVNNEQYF.